This TCR beta chain was observed in a study of cytomegalovirus exposure and HLA in healthy donors. General study findings and limits: Rare TCR sequences predominated, though certain public TCRs were found in many donors. In a later analysis, HLA-C alleles had the fewest associated TCRs, DRB1 alleles the most.

Both 60 Vbeta primers and 13 Jbeta primers went into the PCR. Sequencing used immunoSEQ multiplex PCR; TCRdb keeps in-frame clones, though not all of them. The data show 95,000 to 150,000 clones, 66% seen once. This CDR3 is 13 amino acids long. Trimming cost V 5 bases and J 8 bases; bases outside gene matches: 7. Germline values: CDR1 SEHNR, CDR2 FQNEAQ (reference sequence). On this clone itself: Its antigen is unidentified.

This TCR was sampled from a man aged 18 to 30 in good health and CMV-seronegative. The specimen sequenced was PBMCs. The chain carries TRBV7-9 and TRBJ1-2, with TRBD1 identical over 8 bases. In DNA, the CDR3 is TGTGCCAGCAGCCTTGGACAGGGAATCGGCTACACCTTC. It codes for CASSLGQGIGYTF.